This T cell receptor (beta chain) originates from a study of cytotoxic CD8 clonotypes in ibrutinib-treated CLL. The germline V gene has CDR1 MNHEY and CDR2 SVGAGI. This CDR3 region has 12 residues. Trimming cost V 8 bases and J 10 bases, with 14 bases left between them. Notes on the study in general: Contraction or stability on treatment characterized the public clonotypes, which were uncommon.

Concerning this clone itself: The antigen is not known.

Data came from immunoSEQ multiplex PCR; TCRdb stores just in-frame clones and leaves some out. The sample includes 55,000 to 80,000 clones, 90% seen only once; the top ten take just over 3%. This specimen was PBMCs, taken after 12 months of ibrutinib treatment. This clonotype was sampled from a human donor with chronic lymphocytic leukemia. The chain uses TRBV6-5 and TRBJ1-4; TRBD1 might be the D (5 bases). Here the CDR3 reads CASGTGTGKLFF. The CDR3 coding sequence is TGTGCCAGCGGTACAGGAACCGGAAAACTGTTTTTT.